The 14 T cell receptor beta chains given below trace back to one sample, sequenced in a study of T cells in Graves' hyperthyroidism and ophthalmopathy. The investigators amplified TCR beta CDR3 regions from RNA transcripts. The TCR CDR3 first-round RT-PCR relied on the HTBI primer set. TCRdb reprocessed the multiplex PCR reads with MiXCR, giving one entry per CDR3 protein. Of around 700,000 distinct CDR3 sequences in the sample, 35% were seen once. Sequenced material: blood. The source is a middle-aged woman with Graves' hyperthyroidism.

V is TRBV7-2 and J is TRBJ2-3; 7 bases are shared with TRBD2. The CDR3 totals 19 residues. V lost 2 bases and J lost 0; bases outside the gene matches: 14. From germline, CDR1 is SGHTA and CDR2 FQGNSA. This chain's CDR3 is CASSLRGRYGGTSTDTQYF. CDR3 DNA sequence: TGTGCCAGCAGCTTAAGGGGTCGGTACGGGGGGACTAGCACAGATACGCAGTATTTT.

In its sample, this clonotype was seen a few times. The chain recombines TRBV6-5 with TRBJ1-4; no reliable D call. The CDR3 has 14 amino acids. The V end was cut by 5 bases, the J end by 8 bases, with 15 bases between. CDR1 is MNHEY and CDR2 is SVGAGI in the germline V gene. The CDR3 DNA sequence: TGTGCCAGCAGTCAATCTTCTCCTAGAGAAAAACTGTTTTTT. As protein: CASSQSSPREKLFF.

The table lists this clonotype with many counts. V is TRBV25-1 and J is TRBJ2-2; possible D gene TRBD1, 6 bases. Trimming removed 4 bases from V and 0 bases from J, with 24 bases in between. Germline loops: CDR1 MGHDK, CDR2 SYGVNS. CDR3 length: 20 residues. The CDR3 coding sequence is TGTGCCAGCAGTGGAACCACCCAGAGACAGGCGATCGCGAACACCGGGGAGCTGTTTTTT. Its translation is CASSGTTQRQAIANTGELFF. Full variable domain (missing parts from reference TRBV25-1 and TRBJ2-2): EADIYQTPRYLVIGTGKKITLECSQTMGHDKMYWYQQDPGMELHLIHYSYGVNSTEKGDLSSESTVSRIRTEHFPLTLESARPSHTSQYLCASSGTTQRQAIANTGELFFGEGSRLTVL.

This clonotype was seen a few times. This may arise from a read error, as a much more abundant clone is one base away. The chain is built from TRBV15 and TRBJ2-2; TRBD1 aligns across 12 bases. The CDR3 extends over 16 amino acids. The V segment lost 4 bases and the J segment 5 bases; nucleotides outside the gene matches: 5. Germline V gene lookup returns CDR1 LNHNV and CDR2 YYDKDF (reference sequence). The CDR3 is CATSKPGQGATGELFF. The CDR3 region has the DNA TGTGCCACCAGCAAACCGGGACAGGGGGCAACCGGGGAGCTGTTTTTT.

Many counts were recorded for this clonotype. The CDR3 reads CASTTQGGDSPLHF. The DNA of the CDR3 is TGTGCCAGTACCACCCAGGGTGGGGATTCACCCCTCCACTTT. This chain links TRBV19 with TRBJ1-6; TRBD1 might be the D (5 bases). The V end lost 7 bases, the J end lost 8 bases, and 15 bases lay between the germline ends. The V gene's germline CDR1 is LNHDA and CDR2 SQIVND (reference sequence). This CDR3 is 14 amino acids long. The variable domain in full, with the rest retrieved from reference TRBV19 and TRBJ1-6, is DGGITQSPKYLFRKEGQNVTLSCEQNLNHDAMYWYRQDPGQGLRLIYYSQIVNDFQKGDIAEGYSVSREKKESFPLTVTSAQKNPTAFYLCASTTQGGDSPLHFGNGTRLTVT.

The genes are TRBV20-1 and TRBJ2-5, with TRBD2 matching over 8 bases. The CDR3 covers 13 residues. Looked up from germline, CDR1 is DFQATT and CDR2 is SNEGSKA (reference sequence). After removal of 6 bases from V and 5 bases from J, the junction contained 8 bases not matched to a gene. The CDR3 is CSAARGGQETQYF. The CDR3, as DNA: TGCAGTGCCGCTCGGGGGGGCCAGGAGACCCAGTACTTC.

About this clonotype: It is unclear where the CDR3 begins or ends on the DNA, so no DNA is shown, and the CDR3 is as TCRdb lists it. V usage is TRBV2 and J usage is TRBJ2-6. The germline CDR1 and CDR2 sequences are SNHLY and FYNNEI. The CDR3 is 17 amino acids long, termini counted. CDR3 in amino acids: CASSDGYTFAGANVLTF.

This clonotype was found a few times. The genes are TRBV12-3 or TRBV12-4 and TRBJ1-1; no clear D. The CDR3 contains 14 residues. The V and J ends lost 5 bases and 0 bases respectively, with 10 bases between them. The CDR3 loop reads CASSMQALNTEAFF. The CDR3 bases are TGTGCCAGCAGTATGCAGGCTTTGAACACTGAAGCTTTCTTT.

The V and J genes are TRBV20-1 and TRBJ1-5, with D possibly TRBD1 on 6 matching bases. V was cut by 5 bases and J by 4 bases, with 21 bases left in between. The V gene's germline CDR1 is DFQATT and CDR2 SNEGSKA (reference sequence). The CDR3 extends over 16 amino acids. Here the CDR3 DNA reads TGCAGTGCTCACGCCGAGGGGGTCGCCCTTAATCAGCCCCAGCATTTT. Protein product: CSAHAEGVALNQPQHF.

The gene calls are TRBV5-1 and TRBJ1-1, with unresolved D. CDR1 is SGHRS, CDR2 YFSETQ, per germline. The germline V and J ends were trimmed by 3 bases and 11 bases, with 8 bases remaining between them. The CDR3 loop spans 10 amino acids. The CDR3 DNA reads as TGCGCCAGCAGCTCCGCCGGGGCTTTCTTT. Translation gives CASSSAGAFF.

This clonotype has a count of ten or more. The chain employs TRBV19 and TRBJ1-5, with 8 nucleotides matching TRBD1. Per germline, CDR1 LNHDA and CDR2 SQIVND (reference sequence). V shed 7 bases, J shed 0 bases, and the junction held 8 bases outside the gene matches. The CDR3 is 16 amino acids. CDR3 sequence: CASTPWGQVSNQPQHF. CDR3 nucleotides: TGTGCCAGTACCCCATGGGGACAGGTTAGCAATCAGCCCCAGCATTTT.

This sequence joins TRBV6-2 or TRBV6-3 and TRBJ2-2; 7 bases agree with TRBD2. The germline V gene has CDR1 MNHEY and CDR2 SVGEGT. V was clipped by 0 bases and J by 7 bases; unmatched bases: 20. There are 20 residues in the CDR3. The CDR3 nucleotides read TGTGCCAGCAGTTACTCGTCGGAGATGTGGCGGGAGAACGGTATCGGGGAGCTGTTTTTT. Amino acids: CASSYSSEMWRENGIGELFF.

This clonotype was recorded a few times. This chain links TRBV7-9 with TRBJ2-2, with no clear D. The CDR3 length is 13 residues. Germline V CDR1 and CDR2: SEHNR, FQNEAQ (reference sequence). Trimming removed 6 bases from V and 4 bases from J, with 9 bases in between. The CDR3 DNA reads as TGTGCCAGCAGAGGTATGGGCACCGGGGAGCTGTTTTTT. Amino acids: CASRGMGTGELFF. The whole variable domain, remainder taken from reference TRBV7-9 and TRBJ2-2, is DTGVSQNPRHKITKRGQNVTFRCDPISEHNRLYWYRQTLGQGPEFLTYFQNEAQLEKSRLLSDRFSAERPKGSFSTLEIQRTEQGDSAMYLCASRGMGTGELFFGEGSRLTVL.

The chain uses TRBV25-1 and TRBJ2-1; possibly TRBD2 for D (5 bases). V dropped 2 bases and J dropped 11 bases, with 7 bases sitting between them. The CDR3 spans 11 residues. Germline V gene lookup returns CDR1 MGHDK and CDR2 SYGVNS. CDR3 amino acids: CASSERRQQFF. The CDR3 DNA reads as TGTGCCAGCAGTGAAAGGAGGCAGCAGTTCTTC.